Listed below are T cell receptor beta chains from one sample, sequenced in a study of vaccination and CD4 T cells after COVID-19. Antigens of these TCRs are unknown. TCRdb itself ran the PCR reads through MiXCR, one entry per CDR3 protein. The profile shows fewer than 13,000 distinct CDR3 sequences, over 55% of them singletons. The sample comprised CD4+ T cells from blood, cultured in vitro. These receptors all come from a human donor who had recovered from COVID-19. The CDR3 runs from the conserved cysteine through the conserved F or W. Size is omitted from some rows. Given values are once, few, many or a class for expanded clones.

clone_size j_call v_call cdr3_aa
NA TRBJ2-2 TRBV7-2 CASSWTSGNTGELFF
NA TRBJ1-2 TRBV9 CASSVEGTPRYGFTF
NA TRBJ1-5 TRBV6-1 CASSPQGFSNQPQHF
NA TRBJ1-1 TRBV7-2 CASSLTGGARTEAFF
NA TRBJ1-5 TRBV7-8 CASSLEGGYNQPQHF
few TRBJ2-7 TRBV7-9 CASSLGRGWVANEQYF
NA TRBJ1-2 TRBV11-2 CASSQGPFENYGYTF
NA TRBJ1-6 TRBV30 CAWSSGSNSPLHF
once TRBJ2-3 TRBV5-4 CASSLASQADTQYF
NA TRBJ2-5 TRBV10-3 CAIGQTGEQETQYF
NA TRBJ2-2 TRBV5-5 CASSPPGLAGELFF
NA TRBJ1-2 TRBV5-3 CASSQGYQGLGSGYGYTF
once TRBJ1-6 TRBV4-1 CASSQGGQVLNSPLHF
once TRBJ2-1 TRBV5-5 CASSLEVGSYNEQFF
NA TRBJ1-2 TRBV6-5 CASSLQGGYTF
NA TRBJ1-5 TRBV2 CASSRNILGPNSNQPQHF